The text below deals with one TCR beta chain. As yet, its antigen is unknown. Sequencing used immunoSEQ multiplex PCR; TCRdb keeps in-frame clones, though not all of them. The profile covers 110,000 or so clones, with roughly 91% appearing a single time and 6% to 8.5% taken by the ten largest. The data were taken from a study of T cell responses to AZD1222 COVID-19 vaccine. General study findings and limits: Clonal diversity was possibly underestimated, and white British individuals and females predominated among donors.

There are 16 residues in the CDR3. The germline V gene encodes CDR1 SGHDT and CDR2 YYEEEE. V lost 4 bases, J lost 2 bases, and 19 bases lay in between. The chain uses TRBV5-6 and TRBJ2-7, with D tentatively TRBD1 (6 bases). Specimen: peripheral blood, collected 28 days after the second AZD1222 dose. This sequence originates from an adult who received the AZD1222 COVID-19 vaccine. The DNA of the CDR3 is TGTGCCAGCAGCCCCACCCGGGCAGGGGAGACCTACGAGCAGTACTTC. This gives the protein CASSPTRAGETYEQYF.